A single sample is the source of the 18 T cell receptor beta chains below, sequenced in a study of lymphopenia after photon versus proton radiotherapy. The table came from immunoSEQ multiplex PCR; TCRdb's copy has only in-frame clones and leaves some out. The sample lists about 16,000 clones; 85% to 90% were seen once. Sequences were derived from peripheral blood, sampled from a patient treated with proton-based radiotherapy. The receptors derive from a man between 65 and 85 years old with pancreatic cancer.

This clone was seen a handful of times. CDR3 coding DNA: TGCGCCAGCAGCCATTTAGCCCGGGGGCGTCAAGAGACCCAGTACTTC. Residues: CASSHLARGRQETQYF. The chain employs TRBV4-1 and TRBJ2-5, with D tentatively TRBD1 or TRBD2 (6 bases each). CDR1 is MGHRA, CDR2 YSYEKL, per germline. CDR3 length: 16 amino acids. The V gene lost 3 bases and the J gene lost 2 bases, with 16 bases spanning the gap.

This sequence joins TRBV6-1 and TRBJ1-1, with 7 bases fitting TRBD1. There are 14 residues in the CDR3. CDR1 is MNHNS and CDR2 is SASEGT in the germline V gene. With 8 bases clipped from V and 4 bases from J, the junction kept 10 bases outside the gene matches. CDR3: CASHPRQGITEAFF. CDR3 DNA: TGTGCCAGCCATCCAAGACAGGGAATCACTGAAGCTTTCTTT.

Concerning this clone: One end of the junction does not line up with germline, which may come from a read error. This chain uses TRBV11-1 with TRBJ1-2, with D maybe TRBD1 (5 bases). The CDR3 contains 14 residues. Germline V gene sequence: CDR1 SGHAT, CDR2 FQDESV (reference sequence). This chain's CDR3 is CAGSTGTGNYGYTF. The CDR3 nucleotides read TGTGCCGGCAGCACCGGGACGGGCAACTATGGCTACACCTTC.

CDR3 sequence: CSVEAGVNTEAFF. CDR3 DNA sequence: TGCAGCGTTGAAGCGGGGGTCAACACTGAAGCTTTCTTT. This chain connects TRBV29-1 to TRBJ1-1; D is perhaps TRBD1 (5 bases). The V end was cut by 1 base, the J end by 2 bases, with 8 bases between. Looked up from germline, CDR1 is SQVTM and CDR2 is ANQGSEA. The CDR3 totals 13 residues. The whole variable domain, filled in from reference TRBV29-1 and TRBJ1-1, reads SAVISQKPSRDICQRGTSLTIQCQVDSQVTMMFWYRQQPGQSLTLIATANQGSEATYESGFVIDKFPISRPNLTFSTLTVSNMSPEDSSIYLCSVEAGVNTEAFFGQGTRLTVV.

The chain links TRBV7-9 to TRBJ2-1, with 9 bases matching TRBD2. This CDR3 contains 16 residues. V gave up 5 bases and J gave up 4 bases; unmatched junction bases: 9. Germline CDR1 reads SEHNR; CDR2 reads FQNEAQ (reference sequence). The CDR3 is CASSPRTSDLYNEQFF. In nucleotides, the CDR3 is TGTGCCAGCAGCCCAAGGACTAGCGATTTGTACAATGAGCAGTTCTTC.

The chain joins TRBV15 to TRBJ1-1; D is unresolved. The CDR3 contains 11 residues. CDR1 and CDR2 (germline): LNHNV, YYDKDF (reference sequence). Trimming stripped 3 bases from V and 7 bases from J, with 6 bases between. CDR3 sequence (DNA): TGTGCCACCAGCAGGAGGTTTGAAGCTTTCTTT. This encodes CATSRRFEAFF.

The J gene is TRBJ2-6, the V gene TRBV9; D uncertain. The germline CDR1 and CDR2 sequences are SGDLS and YYNGEE. V gave up 1 base and J gave up 1 base, with 3 bases separating them. The CDR3 is 14 residues long. CDR3 sequence reads: CASSVPSGANVLTF. The CDR3 nucleotides read TGTGCCAGCAGCGTACCATCTGGGGCCAACGTCCTGACTTTC.

This clone was counted a single time. The CDR3 region is CAWGEGRDNTEAFF. As DNA, the CDR3 is TGTGCCTGGGGTGAGGGACGGGATAACACTGAAGCTTTCTTT. The chain joins TRBV30 to TRBJ1-1; possibly TRBD1 for D (5 bases). The V gene's germline CDR1 is GTSNPN and CDR2 SVGIG (reference sequence). There are 14 residues in the CDR3. Trimming removed 5 bases at V and 2 bases at J, with 15 bases between.

This chain uses TRBV30 with TRBJ1-1; D gene unclear. This CDR3 contains 12 residues. V lost 5 bases and J lost 5, with 12 bases in between. In germline, CDR1 is GTSNPN, CDR2 SVGIG (reference sequence). CDR3 in DNA: TGTGCCTGGGGACCCAGTGGGACTGAAGCTTTCTTT. This gives the protein CAWGPSGTEAFF.

V gene TRBV11-3 combines with J gene TRBJ1-1; 8 bases map to TRBD1. CDR3 length: 17 amino acids. V dropped 6 bases and J dropped 5; count of bases not matched to a gene: 17. Germline values: CDR1 SGHNT, CDR2 YENEEA. The CDR3 DNA reads as TGTGCCAGCAGGCGGGAGGACAGGGTGACCGGAAGGACTGAAGCTTTCTTT. It yields the protein CASRREDRVTGRTEAFF.

The chain carries TRBV30 and TRBJ1-1; possible D gene TRBD1, 5 bases. The CDR3 has 14 amino acids. CDR1 GTSNPN and CDR2 SVGIG come from the germline V gene (reference sequence). V gave up 4 bases and J gave up 0 bases, with 12 bases separating them. In DNA, the CDR3 is TGTGCCTGGAACGCGGGGGTCCTGAACACTGAAGCTTTCTTT. Its protein is CAWNAGVLNTEAFF.

The rearrangement joins TRBV13 to TRBJ1-1; tentatively, D is TRBD1 (5 bases). Germline CDR1 and CDR2: PRHDT and FYEKMQ (reference sequence). Trimming removed 3 bases from V and 1 base from J, with 9 bases in between. The CDR3 has 14 amino acids. The chain's CDR3 is CASSLTEPNTEAFF. Written as DNA, the CDR3 is TGTGCCAGCAGCTTGACAGAACCGAACACTGAAGCTTTCTTT. Full variable domain (remainder filled in from reference TRBV13 and TRBJ1-1): AAGVIQSPRHLIKEKRETATLKCYPIPRHDTVYWYQQGPGQDPQFLISFYEKMQSDKGSIPDRFSAQQFSDYHSELNMSSLELGDSALYFCASSLTEPNTEAFFGQGTRLTVV.

The chain combines TRBV6-5 with TRBJ1-2; TRBD1 matches at 7 bases. Germline-derived CDR1 and CDR2 are MNHEY and SVGAGI. V dropped 2 bases and J dropped 2; count of bases not matched to a gene: 2. CDR3 size: 14 residues. The CDR3 bases are TGTGCCAGCAGTTACCAACAGGGGAACTATGGCTACACCTTC. This gives the protein CASSYQQGNYGYTF.

This chain links TRBV5-1 with TRBJ1-2; no definite D call. Per the germline V gene, CDR1 is SGHRS and CDR2 is YFSETQ. CDR3 size: 14 residues. Between the trimmed V and J ends, which lost 5 bases and 3 bases, there was a span of 14 bases. CDR3 nucleotides: TGCGCCAGCAGTCCCCACTGGCGGGACTATGGCTACACCTTC. This translates into CASSPHWRDYGYTF.

The V gene is TRBV5-1, the J gene TRBJ2-1, with 15 bases matching TRBD2. Losses at the gene ends were 6 bases for V and 1 base for J; bases not matched to a gene: 5. This CDR3 contains 17 residues. Germline CDR1 is SGHRS and CDR2 is YFSETQ. The CDR3 DNA sequence: TGCGCCAGCATGGGACTAGCGGGAGGTACGTCCTACAATGAGCAGTTCTTC. Translating it yields CASMGLAGGTSYNEQFF.

This chain links TRBV18 with TRBJ1-4; D not certain. The germline V and J ends were trimmed by 0 bases and 6 bases, with 8 bases remaining between them. The CDR3 consists of 14 residues. Germline CDR1 is KGHSH and CDR2 is LQKENI. The CDR3 DNA follows: TGTGCCAGCTCACCACCGGGAGAGTATGAAAAACTGTTTTTT. Amino acid sequence: CASSPPGEYEKLFF.

The chain joins TRBV7-9 to TRBJ2-1; 7 bases agree with TRBD2. CDR3 length equals 15 residues. The junction had 6 bases not matched to a gene; V was cut back by 2 bases and J by 5 bases. Looked up from germline, CDR1 is SEHNR and CDR2 is FQNEAQ (reference sequence). The CDR3 nucleotides read TGTGCCAGCAGCTTATTGCTAGCGGTAGACAATGAGCAGTTCTTC. This encodes CASSLLLAVDNEQFF.

This clone was seen only a few times. V is TRBV13 and J is TRBJ2-3; 11 bases map to TRBD2. Germline V CDR1 and CDR2: PRHDT, FYEKMQ (reference sequence). Trimming removed 5 bases from V and 6 bases from J; junction bases left unmatched: 7. This CDR3 contains 15 residues. CDR3 DNA: TGTGCCAGCAGCCGGGGACTAGCGGTAGGGGATACGCAGTATTTT. Its protein product is CASSRGLAVGDTQYF.